These 9 T cell receptor beta chains were all obtained from the same sample, sequenced in a study of radiotherapy plus CTLA-4 blockade in lung cancer. Data came from immunoSEQ multiplex PCR; TCRdb stores just in-frame clones and leaves some out. The table includes around 72,000 clones, roughly 80% detected once. Sequences were derived from peripheral blood, sampled from a patient treated with radiotherapy plus ipilimumab. The receptors come from a human donor with non-small cell lung cancer who had a complete response to radiotherapy plus ipilimumab.

The sample holds a few counts of this clone. The genes are TRBV11-3 and TRBJ1-2; TRBD1 is a possible D gene (5 bases). The CDR3 sequence is 15 residues long. Looked up from germline, CDR1 is SGHNT and CDR2 is YENEEA. With 1 base removed from V and 3 bases from J, the gap between germline ends came to 12 bases. The CDR3 here is CASSLGGDDHYGYTF. The DNA of the CDR3 is TGTGCCAGCAGCTTAGGAGGGGATGATCACTATGGCTACACCTTC.

The chain links TRBV7-8 to TRBJ2-3; TRBD1 matches 9 bases. Germline CDR1 is SGHVS and CDR2 is FQNEAQ. Trimming removed 5 bases from V and 4 bases from J; junction bases left unmatched: 7. The CDR3 is 15 residues long. CDR3 sequence: CASSETGTGSDTQYF. The CDR3 bases are TGTGCCAGCAGCGAGACCGGGACAGGGTCAGATACGCAGTATTTT.

The chain joins TRBV5-1 to TRBJ2-5; D ambiguous. Germline CDR1 is SGHRS and CDR2 is YFSETQ. The CDR3 extends over 15 amino acids. The V gene lost 0 bases and the J gene lost 2 bases, with 11 bases spanning the gap. CDR3 in amino acids: CASSLGRGEQETQYF. The CDR3, as DNA: TGCGCCAGCAGCTTGGGACGAGGAGAACAAGAGACCCAGTACTTC. The complete variable domain, with remaining parts taken from reference TRBV5-1 and TRBJ2-5, reads KAGVTQTPRYLIKTRGQQVTLSCSPISGHRSVSWYQQTPGQGLQFLFEYFSETQRNKGNFPGRFSGRQFSNSRSEMNVSTLELGDSALYLCASSLGRGEQETQYFGPGTRLLVL.

The chain couples TRBV5-1 to TRBJ2-3, with a possible D match to TRBD1 (6 bases). The CDR3 totals 16 residues. Germline V gene sequence: CDR1 SGHRS, CDR2 YFSETQ. The ends were cut back, 4 bases at V and 3 bases at J, with 18 bases in the middle. CDR3 protein: CASSLYGGRATDTQYF. The CDR3 DNA follows: TGCGCCAGCAGCCTTTATGGGGGCAGGGCGACAGATACGCAGTATTTT.

This rearrangement joins TRBV6-1 to TRBJ1-1; D is unresolved. V was shortened by 4 bases and J by 1 base, with 7 bases between the two germline ends. The CDR3 runs to 13 residues. Germline-derived CDR1 and CDR2 are MNHNS and SASEGT. CDR3 sequence reads: CASSGAWNTEAFF. The CDR3 DNA follows: TGTGCCAGCAGTGGGGCATGGAACACTGAAGCTTTCTTT.

This chain uses TRBV12-5 with TRBJ2-1; 8 bases map to TRBD1. Germline lookup yields CDR1 LGHNT and CDR2 FRNRAP. V shed 3 bases, J shed 6 bases, and the junction held 4 bases outside the gene matches. This CDR3 has 14 amino acids. CDR3 in DNA: TGTGCTAGTGGTTTCGGACAGGGCGGCAATGAGCAGTTCTTC. Encoded protein: CASGFGQGGNEQFF.

The V and J genes are TRBV2 and TRBJ2-7; possible D gene TRBD1, 6 bases. Germline V lookup: CDR1 SNHLY, CDR2 FYNNEI. Trimming stripped 2 bases from V and 4 bases from J, with 6 bases between. The CDR3 length is 12 residues. CDR3 region: CASSERGYEQYV. CDR3 coding DNA: TGTGCCAGCAGTGAAAGGGGGTACGAGCAGTACGTC.

This clone appeared a few times. This sequence joins TRBV5-6 and TRBJ2-3, with 11 bases identical to TRBD2. Germline assignment: CDR1 SGHDT and CDR2 YYEEEE. The CDR3 is 16 amino acids. The V gene end was trimmed by 0 bases and the J gene end by 2 bases; junction bases not matched to a gene: 2. The CDR3 reads CASSLETSGVTDTQYF. The CDR3 nucleotides are TGTGCCAGCAGCTTGGAGACTAGCGGGGTCACAGATACGCAGTATTTT.

The gene calls are TRBV28 and TRBJ1-3, with unresolved D. The germline CDR1 and CDR2 sequences are MDHEN and SYDVKM. V was pared by 2 bases and J by 6 bases, with 20 bases between. The CDR3 covers 17 residues. CDR3 in amino acids: CASSLIGGNVFENTIYF. In nucleotides, the CDR3 is TGTGCCAGCAGTTTAATAGGAGGGAACGTCTTTGAAAACACCATATATTTT.